This TCR beta chain was found in a study of early T cells in non-severe SARS-CoV-2 infection (dated by TCRdb to 2020 to 2023). Study-wide context: Bulk RNA from unsorted whole blood was used for TCR sequencing, so alpha and beta chains could not be paired. Points the paper makes about the study in general: VDJdb matching was skewed toward anti-spike CD8 responses and likely underestimated virus-specific expansions by missing private and CD4 specificities.

The study was a case-control design nested within a healthcare worker cohort in London, UK, with weekly nasopharyngeal swab PCR tests and blood sampling. Healthcare workers were recruited during the week of the UK lockdown, between 23 and 31 March 2020, and followed weekly for up to about 15 weeks. The sample holds many counts of this clonotype. Its antigen is not yet known. No base quality information exists; no much larger clone differs at one position. V loses 3 bases, J loses 3 bases, and the germline ends lie 6 bases apart. From the cysteine up to the phenylalanine, the CDR3 has a length of 13 residues. Left in the record is the CDR3 DNA by itself, 39 bases read in frame from the first base. CDR1 and CDR2, per the germline V gene, are MGHDK and SYGVNS. Receptor libraries were prepared by 5' RACE. Sequencing was carried out with a NextSeq 500. In the TCR library protocol, unique molecular identifiers were attached to individual cDNA molecules to correct for PCR bias and sequencing error. Sequencing covered both TCR alpha and beta chains, and within each sample the abundances of alpha and beta sequences were tightly co-correlated. The authors' pipeline ran thus. Decombinator V4 was used to annotate the V gene, J gene and CDR3 of the TCR sequences. TCRs were defined as expanded if a significant change between any two time points was detected under a Poisson model with p below 0.0001. TCR abundances were normalised to the total number of TCRs sequenced per sample and expressed as counts per million. TRAV1-2 paired with TRAJ12, TRAJ20 or TRAJ33 defined MAIT TCRs, while TRAV10 paired with TRAJ18 defined iNKT TCRs. VDJdb, accessed on 1 November 2021, was searched for TCRs annotated for CMV, EBV and SARS-CoV-2, and TCRs annotated for more than one antigen were excluded. Clones were called with MiXCR by TCRdb after fastp trimmed the public reads at Q25, and only in-frame beta chains were retained. Rows matching on CDR3 protein sequence are summarized as one entry with the most common DNA and genes. The V and J calls and clone size come from TCRdb's table, not from the authors' own analysis. The sample table shows more than 25,000 distinct CDR3 sequences, and 5.4% are seen once. The ten largest clonotypes hold more than 0.7% of the sample.

Specimen: whole blood. The receptor was derived from an adult who was a healthcare worker with PCR-confirmed SARS-CoV-2 infection or an uninfected control (not recorded which). The chain was built from TRBV25-1 and TRBJ2-1, with the identity of the D gene unclear. Here is the DNA: TGTGCCAGCAGTGACTCTAACTACAATGAGCAGTTCTTC. The translation is CASSDSNYNEQFF.